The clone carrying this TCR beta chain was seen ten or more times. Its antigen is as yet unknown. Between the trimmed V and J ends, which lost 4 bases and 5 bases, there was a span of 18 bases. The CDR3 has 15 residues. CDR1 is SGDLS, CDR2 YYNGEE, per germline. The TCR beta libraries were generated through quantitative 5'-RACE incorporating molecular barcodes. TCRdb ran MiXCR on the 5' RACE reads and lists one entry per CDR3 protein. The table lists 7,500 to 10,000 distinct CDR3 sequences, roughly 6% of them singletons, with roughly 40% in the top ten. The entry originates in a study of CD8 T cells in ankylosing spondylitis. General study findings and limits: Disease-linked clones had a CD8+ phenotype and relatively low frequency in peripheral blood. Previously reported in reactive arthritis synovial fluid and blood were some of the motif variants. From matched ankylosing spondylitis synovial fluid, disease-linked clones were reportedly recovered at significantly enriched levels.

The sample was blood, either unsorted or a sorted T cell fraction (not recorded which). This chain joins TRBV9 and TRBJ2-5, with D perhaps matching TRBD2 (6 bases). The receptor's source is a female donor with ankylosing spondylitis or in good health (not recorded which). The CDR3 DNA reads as TGTGCCAGCAGCCGTCAATCAAACCGGGAGGAGACCCAGTACTTC. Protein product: CASSRQSNREETQYF.